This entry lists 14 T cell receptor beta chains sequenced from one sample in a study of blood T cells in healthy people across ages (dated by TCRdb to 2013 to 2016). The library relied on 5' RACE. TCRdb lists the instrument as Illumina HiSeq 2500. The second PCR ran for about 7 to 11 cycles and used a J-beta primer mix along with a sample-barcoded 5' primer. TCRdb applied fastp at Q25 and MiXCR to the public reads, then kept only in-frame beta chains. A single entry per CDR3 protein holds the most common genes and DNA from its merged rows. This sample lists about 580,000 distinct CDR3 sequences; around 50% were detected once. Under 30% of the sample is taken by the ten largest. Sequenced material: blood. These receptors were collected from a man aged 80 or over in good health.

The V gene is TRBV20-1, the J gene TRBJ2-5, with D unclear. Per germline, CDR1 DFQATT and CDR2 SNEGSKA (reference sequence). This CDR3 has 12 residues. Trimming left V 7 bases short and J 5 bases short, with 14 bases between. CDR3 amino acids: CSGGEPTETQYF. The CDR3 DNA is TGCAGTGGTGGAGAACCCACGGAGACCCAGTACTTC.

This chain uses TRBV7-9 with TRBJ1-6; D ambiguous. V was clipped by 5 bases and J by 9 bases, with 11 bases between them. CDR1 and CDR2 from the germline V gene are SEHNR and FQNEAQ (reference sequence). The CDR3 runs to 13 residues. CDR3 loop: CASSQCMSSPLHF. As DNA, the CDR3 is TGTGCCAGCAGCCAGTGTATGAGTTCACCCCTCCACTTT.

The CDR3 DNA sequence: TGTGCCAGCAGCTTAGACGCGGGGGGGGAGCTGTTTTTT. This gives the protein CASSLDAGGELFF. This chain joins TRBV7-9 and TRBJ2-2, with a possible D match to TRBD2 (6 bases). Trimming took 1 base from V and 8 from J, leaving 8 bases between them. The CDR3 runs 13 residues. Per germline, CDR1 SEHNR and CDR2 FQNEAQ (reference sequence). The whole variable domain, filled in from reference TRBV7-9 and TRBJ2-2, reads DTGVSQNPRHKITKRGQNVTFRCDPISEHNRLYWYRQTLGQGPEFLTYFQNEAQLEKSRLLSDRFSAERPKGSFSTLEIQRTEQGDSAMYLCASSLDAGGELFFGEGSRLTVL.

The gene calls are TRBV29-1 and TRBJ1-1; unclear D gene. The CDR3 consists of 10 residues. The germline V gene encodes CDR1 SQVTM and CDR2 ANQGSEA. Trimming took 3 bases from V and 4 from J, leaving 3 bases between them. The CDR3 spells CSVELTEAFF. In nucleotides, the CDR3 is TGCAGCGTTGAGCTCACTGAAGCTTTCTTT.

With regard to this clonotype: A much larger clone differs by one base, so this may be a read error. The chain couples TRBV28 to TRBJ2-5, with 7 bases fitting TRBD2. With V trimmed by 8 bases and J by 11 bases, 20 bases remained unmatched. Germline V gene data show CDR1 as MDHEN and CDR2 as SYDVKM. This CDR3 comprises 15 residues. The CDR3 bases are TGTGCCAGCCTTGAACGGGAGGTAGGGTACAATGAGCAGTACTTC. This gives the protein CASLEREVGYNEQYF.

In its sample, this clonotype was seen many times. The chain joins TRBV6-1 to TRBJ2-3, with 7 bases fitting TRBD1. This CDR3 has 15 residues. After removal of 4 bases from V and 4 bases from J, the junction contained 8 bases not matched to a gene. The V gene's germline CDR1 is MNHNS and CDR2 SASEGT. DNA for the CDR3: TGTGCCAGCAGTGCACAGGGGAGTCGGGCAGATACGCAGTATTTT. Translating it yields CASSAQGSRADTQYF.

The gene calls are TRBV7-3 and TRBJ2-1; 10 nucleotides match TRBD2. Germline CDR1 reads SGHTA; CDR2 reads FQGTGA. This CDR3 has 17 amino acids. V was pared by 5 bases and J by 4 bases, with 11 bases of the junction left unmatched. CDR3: CASSLGPGTSAYNEQFF. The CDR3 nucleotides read TGTGCCAGCAGCCTCGGACCTGGGACTAGCGCTTACAATGAGCAGTTCTTC.

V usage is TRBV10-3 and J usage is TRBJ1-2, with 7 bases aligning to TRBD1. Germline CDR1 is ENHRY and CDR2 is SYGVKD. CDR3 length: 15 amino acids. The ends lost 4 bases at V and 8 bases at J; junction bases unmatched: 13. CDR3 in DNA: TGTGCCATCAGTGGGGACAGTTCCTTTAGATCCGGCTACACCTTC. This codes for CAISGDSSFRSGYTF.

DNA for the CDR3: TGTGCCAGCAGCCCTGGACAGGGGCACTATGGCTACACCTTC. Translation gives CASSPGQGHYGYTF. The chain couples TRBV3-1 to TRBJ1-2; TRBD1 matches at 9 bases. V was clipped by 4 bases and J by 3 bases; unmatched bases: 3. The CDR3 runs 14 residues. Germline lookup yields CDR1 LGHDT and CDR2 YNNKEL (reference sequence). Supplemented by reference TRBV3-1 and TRBJ1-2, the full variable domain reads DTAVSQTPKYLVTQMGNDKSIKCEQNLGHDTMYWYKQDSKKFLKIMFSYNNKELIINETVPNRFSPKSPDKAHLNLHINSLELGDSAVYFCASSPGQGHYGYTFGSGTRLTVV.

CDR3 sequence: CSAPGLAGGPFNEQFF. Here the CDR3 DNA reads TGCAGTGCTCCCGGGCTAGCGGGAGGGCCTTTCAATGAGCAGTTCTTC. The chain uses TRBV20-1 and TRBJ2-1; TRBD2 matches 12 bases. The CDR3 spans 16 residues. The junction had 11 bases not matched to a gene; V was cut back by 5 bases and J by 6 bases. Per the germline V gene, CDR1 is DFQATT and CDR2 is SNEGSKA (reference sequence).

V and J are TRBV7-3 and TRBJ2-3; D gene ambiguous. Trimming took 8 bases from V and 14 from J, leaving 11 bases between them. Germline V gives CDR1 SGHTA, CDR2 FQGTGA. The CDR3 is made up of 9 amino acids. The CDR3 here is CASGAPAYF. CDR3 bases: TGTGCCAGCGGTGCCCCCGCGTATTTT.

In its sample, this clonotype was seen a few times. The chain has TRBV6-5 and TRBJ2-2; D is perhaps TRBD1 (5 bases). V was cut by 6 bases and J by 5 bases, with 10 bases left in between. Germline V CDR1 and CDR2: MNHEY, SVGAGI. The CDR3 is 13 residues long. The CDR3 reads CASSSRVTGELFF. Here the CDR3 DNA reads TGTGCCAGCAGCTCCAGGGTTACCGGGGAGCTGTTTTTT.

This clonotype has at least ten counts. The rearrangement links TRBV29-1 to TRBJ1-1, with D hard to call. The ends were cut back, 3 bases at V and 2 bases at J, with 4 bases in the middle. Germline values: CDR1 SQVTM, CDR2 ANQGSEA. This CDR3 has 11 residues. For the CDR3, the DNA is TGCAGCGTTGACAGTAACACTGAAGCTTTCTTT. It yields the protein CSVDSNTEAFF.

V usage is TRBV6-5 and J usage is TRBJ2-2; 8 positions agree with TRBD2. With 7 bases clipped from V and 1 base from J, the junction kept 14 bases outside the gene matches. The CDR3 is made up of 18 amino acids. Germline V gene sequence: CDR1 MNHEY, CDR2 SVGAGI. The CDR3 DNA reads TGTGCCAGCATACCCACCCATGGCGGGGGGCTGAACACCGGGGAGCTGTTTTTT. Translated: CASIPTHGGGLNTGELFF.